The 2 T cell receptor beta chains given below trace back to one sample, sequenced in a study of TET2 disruption in CD19-targeted CAR T cells. Their recognized antigens are unknown. Data came from immunoSEQ multiplex PCR; TCRdb stores just in-frame clones and leaves some out. The sample table includes fewer than 30,000 clones. Specified treatment: autologous CTL019 cells: CD19 CAR with 4-1BB and CD3 zeta domains. Here the sequenced sample was CD8- CAR+ T cells sorted from cultured blood T cells, taken for CD19 CAR T cell therapy. The subset is: CD8-negative CAR-positive T cells from the infusion product. The receptors shown here come from a man in his 70s with chronic lymphocytic leukemia.

Concerning this clone itself: The read is 3 residues too short to cover the CDR3 end, so that end is filled in from the germline J gene. This chain joins TRBV7-2 and TRBJ1-5; D is possibly TRBD1 (5 bases). CDR3 size: 14 residues. The V end lost 5 bases, the J end lost 6 bases, and 14 bases lay between the germline ends. The germline V gene has CDR1 SGHTA and CDR2 FQGNSA. Incomplete CDR3 DNA: TGTGCCAGCAGCCAAAATCAGGGATTTCAGCCC. Translating it yields CASSQNQGFQP. From start to end, the CDR3 is CASSQNQGFQPQHF.

Concerning this clone: The read comes to an end 3 residues before the CDR3 does, leaving the germline J gene to fill in the end. The chain couples TRBV18 to TRBJ1-5; D is unclear. The CDR3 is 14 residues long. Trimming took off 3 bases at V and 1 base at J, with 7 bases between the two ends. Germline V lookup: CDR1 KGHSH, CDR2 LQKENI. The DNA read from the CDR3 is TGTGCCAGCTCACCGCAGGCCAGCAATCAGCCC. Translating gives CASSPQASNQP. The whole CDR3 sequence is CASSPQASNQPQHF.